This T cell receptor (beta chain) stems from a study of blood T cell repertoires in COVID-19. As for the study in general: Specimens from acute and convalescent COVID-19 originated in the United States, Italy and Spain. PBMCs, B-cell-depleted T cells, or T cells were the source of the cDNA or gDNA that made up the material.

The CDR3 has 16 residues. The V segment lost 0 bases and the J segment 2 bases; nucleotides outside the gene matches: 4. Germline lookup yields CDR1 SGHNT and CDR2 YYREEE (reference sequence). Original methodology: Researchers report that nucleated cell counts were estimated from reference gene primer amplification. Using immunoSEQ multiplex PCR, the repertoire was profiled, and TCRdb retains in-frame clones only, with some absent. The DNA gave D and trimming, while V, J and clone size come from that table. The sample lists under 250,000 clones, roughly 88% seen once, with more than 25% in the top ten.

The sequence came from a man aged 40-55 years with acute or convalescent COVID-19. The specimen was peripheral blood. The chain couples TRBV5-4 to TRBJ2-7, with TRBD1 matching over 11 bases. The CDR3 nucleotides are TGTGCCAGCAGCTTGGGAGGGGGACAGGGGGCCTACGAGCAGTACTTC. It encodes CASSLGGGQGAYEQYF.